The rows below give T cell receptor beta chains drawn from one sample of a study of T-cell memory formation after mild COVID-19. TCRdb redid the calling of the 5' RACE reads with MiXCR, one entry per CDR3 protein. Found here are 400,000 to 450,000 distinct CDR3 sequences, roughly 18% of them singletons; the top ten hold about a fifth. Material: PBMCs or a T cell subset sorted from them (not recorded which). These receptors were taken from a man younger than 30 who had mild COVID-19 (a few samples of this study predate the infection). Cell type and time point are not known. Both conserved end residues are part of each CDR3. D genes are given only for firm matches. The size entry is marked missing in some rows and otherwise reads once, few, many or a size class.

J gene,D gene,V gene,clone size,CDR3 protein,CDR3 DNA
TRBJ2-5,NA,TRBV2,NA,CASSEYGGGETQYF,TGTGCCAGCAGTGAATACGGGGGCGGCGAGACCCAGTACTTC
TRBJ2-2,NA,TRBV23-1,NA,CASGQGGAGTPGSCFF,NA
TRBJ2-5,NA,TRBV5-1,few,CASSLLQGSGETQYF,TGCGCCAGCAGCTTGTTACAGGGCTCCGGAGAGACCCAGTACTTC
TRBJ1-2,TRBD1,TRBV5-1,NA,CASTTQGTGDGYTF,TGCGCCAGCACCACCCAGGGGACAGGGGATGGCTACACCTTC
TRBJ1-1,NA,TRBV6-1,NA,CASSDVSREGDQNTEAFF,TGTGCCAGCAGTGATGTGTCGAGGGAGGGGGATCAGAACACTGAAGCTTTCTTT
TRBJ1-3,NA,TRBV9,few,CASTPPSGNTIYF,TGTGCCAGCACTCCTCCTTCTGGAAACACCATATATTTT
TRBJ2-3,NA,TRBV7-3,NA,CASSSWARDTQYF,TGTGCCAGCAGCTCTTGGGCCAGAGATACGCAGTATTTT
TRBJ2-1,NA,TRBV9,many,CASSGSWGGEQFF,TGTGCCAGCAGCGGTTCGTGGGGAGGTGAGCAGTTCTTC
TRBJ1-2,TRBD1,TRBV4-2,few,CASSQEGDSFYGYTF,TGTGCCAGCAGCCAAGAGGGGGACAGCTTCTATGGCTACACCTTC
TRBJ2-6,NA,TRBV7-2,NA,CASSEGTPPGANVLTF,TGTGCCAGCAGCGAAGGGACACCCCCCGGGGCCAACGTCCTGACTTTC
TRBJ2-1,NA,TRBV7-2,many,CASSLLSPYNEQFF,TGTGCCAGCAGCTTACTAAGTCCCTACAATGAGCAGTTCTTC
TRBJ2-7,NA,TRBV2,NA,CASRQIGKEQYF,TGTGCCAGCAGGCAAATTGGGAAAGAGCAGTACTTC
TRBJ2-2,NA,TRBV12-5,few,CASGSPTPGELFF,TGTGCTAGTGGTTCCCCCACCCCCGGGGAGCTGTTTTTT
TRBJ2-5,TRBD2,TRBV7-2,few,CASSFMTSGYQETQYF,TGTGCCAGCAGCTTCATGACTAGCGGGTACCAAGAGACCCAGTACTTC
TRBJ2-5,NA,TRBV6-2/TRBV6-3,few,CASETQGFGGTQYF,TGTGCCAGCGAGACCCAGGGGTTCGGGGGGACCCAGTACTTC
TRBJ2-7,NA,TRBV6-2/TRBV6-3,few,CASSYFRSFYEQYF,TGTGCCAGCAGTTATTTTCGTTCGTTCTACGAGCAGTACTTC
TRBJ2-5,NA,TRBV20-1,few,CSALGMPSGKTQYF,TGCAGTGCTCTGGGGATGCCCTCCGGAAAGACCCAGTACTTC
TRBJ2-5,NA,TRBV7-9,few,CASSLAVWETQYF,TGTGCCAGCAGCTTAGCGGTTTGGGAGACCCAGTACTTC
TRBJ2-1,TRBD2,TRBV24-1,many,CATSDPSRGTIDEQFF,TGTGCCACCAGTGACCCTTCCCGCGGGACTATAGATGAGCAGTTCTTC
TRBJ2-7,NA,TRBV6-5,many,CASSYSPRTVVTEQYF,TGTGCCAGCAGTTACTCGCCCCGGACGGTGGTTACGGAGCAGTACTTC
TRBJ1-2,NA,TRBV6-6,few,CASSYDGYTF,TGTGCCAGCAGTTACGATGGCTACACCTTC
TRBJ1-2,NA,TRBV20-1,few,CSAIRQMSNYGYTF,TGCAGTGCGATTCGACAGATGAGTAACTATGGCTACACCTTC
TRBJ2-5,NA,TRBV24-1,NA,CATKATGRETQYF,TGTGCCACCAAGGCAACAGGGAGGGAGACCCAGTACTTC
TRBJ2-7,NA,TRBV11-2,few,CASSSDLFAEQYF,TGTGCCAGCAGCTCGGACCTCTTCGCCGAGCAGTACTTC
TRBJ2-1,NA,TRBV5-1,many,CASSPAPGRSNEQFF,TGCGCCAGCAGCCCGGCCCCCGGACGTAGCAATGAGCAGTTCTTC
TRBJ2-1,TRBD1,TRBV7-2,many,CASSSLGTAGSRGQFF,TGTGCCAGCAGCTCCCTAGGGACAGCCGGGTCAAGGGGGCAGTTCTTC
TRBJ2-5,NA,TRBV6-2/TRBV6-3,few,CASSPILQETQYF,TGTGCCAGCAGCCCCATCCTCCAAGAGACCCAGTACTTC
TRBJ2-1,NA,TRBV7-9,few,CASSFWGSQASYNEQFF,TGTGCCAGCAGCTTTTGGGGATCTCAGGCCTCCTACAATGAGCAGTTCTTC
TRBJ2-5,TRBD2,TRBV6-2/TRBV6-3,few,CASTRTSGGLETQYF,TGTGCCAGCACCAGGACTAGCGGGGGGTTGGAGACCCAGTACTTC
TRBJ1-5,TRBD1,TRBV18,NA,CASSPQGAGQPQHF,TGTGCCAGCTCCCCCCAGGGGGCGGGTCAGCCCCAGCATTTT
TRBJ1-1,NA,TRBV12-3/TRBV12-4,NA,CASTQWQGGAEAFF,TGTGCCAGCACCCAATGGCAGGGTGGGGCTGAAGCTTTCTTT
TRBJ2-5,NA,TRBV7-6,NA,CASSFGEGVTQYF,TGTGCCAGCAGCTTCGGAGAGGGGGTAACCCAGTACTTC
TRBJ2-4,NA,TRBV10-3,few,CAISPVGGRIENIQYF,TGTGCCATCAGCCCCGTGGGGGGGCGCATCGAAAACATTCAGTACTTC
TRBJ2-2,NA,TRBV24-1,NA,CATSEQDLPGELFF,TGTGCCACCAGTGAGCAAGATTTGCCCGGGGAGCTGTTTTTT
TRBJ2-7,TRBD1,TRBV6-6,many,CASRDRVYEQYF,TGTGCCAGCAGGGACAGGGTCTACGAGCAGTACTTC
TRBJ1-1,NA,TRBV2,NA,CASSEGMNTEAFF,TGTGCCAGCAGTGAAGGGATGAACACTGAAGCTTTCTTT
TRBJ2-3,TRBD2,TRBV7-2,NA,CASSLDLAGGPSDTQYF,TGTGCCAGCAGCTTAGACCTTGCGGGGGGGCCGTCGGATACGCAGTATTTT